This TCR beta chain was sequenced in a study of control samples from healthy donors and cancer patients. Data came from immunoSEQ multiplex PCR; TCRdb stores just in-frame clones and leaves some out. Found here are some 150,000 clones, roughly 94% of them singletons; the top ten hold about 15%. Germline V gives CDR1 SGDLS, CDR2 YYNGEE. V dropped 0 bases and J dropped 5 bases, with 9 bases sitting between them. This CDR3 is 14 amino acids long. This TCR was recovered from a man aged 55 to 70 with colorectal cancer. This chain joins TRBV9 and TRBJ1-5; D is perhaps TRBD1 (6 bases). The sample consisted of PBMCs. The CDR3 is CASSVGAGDQPQHF. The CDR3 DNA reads TGTGCCAGCAGCGTAGGGGCAGGGGATCAGCCCCAGCATTTT. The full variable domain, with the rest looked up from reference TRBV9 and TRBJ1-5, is DSGVTQTPKHLITATGQRVTLRCSPRSGDLSVYWYQQSLDQGLQFLIQYYNGEERAKGNILERFSAQQFPDLHSELNLSSLELGDSALYFCASSVGAGDQPQHFGDGTRLSIL.